This TCR beta chain was captured in a study of shared clonotypes between healthy human individuals. For this clone: Its antigen is unidentified.

The CDR3 is 15 amino acids. Broader study findings: Enrolling few donors narrowed the genetic and exposure-history diversity that was represented. Even with large depth, rarefaction showed that sorted-subset sequencing was incomplete.

The table came from immunoSEQ multiplex PCR; TCRdb's copy has only in-frame clones and leaves some out. The sample has around 2.5 million clones, under 95% seen once. This receptor was obtained from a man younger than 35 in good health. Some clones in this sample may be carry-over from other donors' samples. Material: naive CD4+ T cells from PBMCs. Subset meaning: CD45RA+ positively selected. This chain joins TRBV21-1 and TRBJ2-7. TRBV21-1 is given as a pseudogene. The CDR3 is CASSKLKEKAYEQYF. The DNA for the CDR3 is TGTGCCAGCAGCAAATTGAAAGAGAAGGCCTACGAGCAGTACTTC.